A selection of T cell receptor beta chains follows, all from one sample in a study of ipilimumab plus nivolumab after autologous stem cell transplantation. The method was immunoSEQ multiplex PCR; TCRdb's version includes in-frame clones alone and lacks a portion of them. Counted here are approximately 40,000 clones, about 91% occurring once; the ten biggest clones make up 0.9%. Sequenced material: PBMCs, taken in a trial of ipilimumab plus nivolumab as post-transplant consolidation. The receptors stem from a male donor with multiple myeloma. Both conserved end residues are part of each CDR3. The order of the fields is D gene, V gene, CDR3 protein. D genes are given only for firm matches.

NA TRBV12-5 CASGLDPTDTQYF
TRBD2 TRBV5-5 CASTYNRGLAGGPNEQFF
NA TRBV28 CASVRGKQYF
NA TRBV6-1 CASSEVSGAYEQYF
TRBD2 TRBV9 CASSASGGAGETQYF
TRBD2 TRBV9 CASSVTSGSTDTQYF
NA TRBV5-6 CASSWMVGGSEVGEQYF
NA TRBV7-2 CASSLASGVDTGELFF
NA TRBV7-9 CASGAVSTDTQYF
TRBD2 TRBV4-3 CASSQDWGRLAGFHEQYF
NA TRBV7-2 CASSLAPEIGGYTF
TRBD2 TRBV5-6 CASSPFLAGGTDTQYF
NA TRBV7-2 CASSLGKQETQYF
TRBD2 TRBV5-1 CASSLGLAGGQETQYF
TRBD1 TRBV30 CAWNGQGVAGANVLTF
NA TRBV25-1 CASSDLWSRSDTQYF
NA TRBV28 CASSPRGGTDTQYF
NA TRBV6-5 CASSYSERGYTF
TRBD1 TRBV27 CASSLRTGGVYEQYF
TRBD2 TRBV29-1 CSVEGASGAPTDTQYF
TRBD1 TRBV19 CASSIPLTGGAKNIQYF
TRBD2 TRBV4-1 CASSQEELAGVIGELFF
NA TRBV27 CASSWSGATYEQYF